Below, 10 T cell receptor beta chains from the same sample are listed, as sequenced in a study of blood T cells in healthy people across ages. Combining a sample-barcoded 5' primer with a J-beta primer mix, a second PCR ran for roughly 7 to 12 cycles. One entry per CDR3 protein results from TCRdb running MiXCR on the 5' RACE reads. This sample has hundreds of thousands of distinct CDR3 sequences, with approximately 52% found just once. The specimen sequenced was blood. These receptors originate from a woman aged 80 or older in good health.

On this clonotype: An end of the junction does not agree with germline; a read error may underlie this. The chain carries TRBV24-1 and TRBJ2-3; 7 bases match TRBD1. This CDR3 spans 16 amino acids. Germline V lookup: CDR1 KGHDR, CDR2 SFDVKD. CDR3: CATSKKTGSTTDTQYF. CDR3 sequence (DNA): TGCGCCACCAGTAAGAAGACAGGGAGTACCACAGATACGCAGTATTTT.

The rearrangement links TRBV29-1 to TRBJ2-3; D may be TRBD1 or TRBD2 (5 bases each). V lost 3 bases and J lost 0, with 10 bases in between. Germline values: CDR1 SQVTM, CDR2 ANQGSEA. This CDR3 region has 14 residues. The CDR3 reads CSVDRGRSTDTQYF. The CDR3 region has the DNA TGCAGCGTTGATAGGGGACGAAGCACAGATACGCAGTATTTT.

V is TRBV9 and J is TRBJ1-2; possible D gene TRBD1, 5 bases. V lost 4 bases and J lost 2, with 12 bases in between. The CDR3 consists of 14 residues. CDR1 is SGDLS, CDR2 YYNGEE, per germline. The DNA for the CDR3 is TGTGCCAGCAGCCGAGGGGACGGCAACTATGGCTACACCTTC. It translates to CASSRGDGNYGYTF.

The rearrangement uses TRBV20-1 and TRBJ2-1; 8 nucleotides match TRBD2. The germline V gene has CDR1 DFQATT and CDR2 SNEGSKA (reference sequence). V gave up 5 bases and J gave up 6 bases; unmatched junction bases: 3. This CDR3 comprises 12 residues. The CDR3 nucleotides are TGCAGTGCTGGGGGACTAGTCAATGAGCAGTTCTTC. It yields the protein CSAGGLVNEQFF.

V is TRBV20-1 and J is TRBJ1-1, with no clear D. CDR1 and CDR2 (germline): DFQATT, SNEGSKA (reference sequence). V was shortened by 0 bases and J by 7 bases, with 6 bases between the two germline ends. The CDR3 contains 11 residues. The CDR3 coding sequence is TGCAGTGCTAGAGACCCCTTTGAAGCTTTCTTT. Amino acid sequence: CSARDPFEAFF.

This clonotype was detected many times. This chain joins TRBV6-5 and TRBJ1-2, with TRBD1 as a possible D gene (5 bases). V was clipped by 4 bases and J by 4 bases, with 19 bases between them. Germline CDR1 reads MNHEY; CDR2 reads SVGAGI. This CDR3 is 16 amino acids long. The DNA of the CDR3 is TGTGCCAGCAGTTTCGACCCGGGGACTGCAATCTATGGCTACACCTTC. Its translation is CASSFDPGTAIYGYTF.

The V call is TRBV20-1, the J call TRBJ2-1, with D unresolved. Germline V lookup: CDR1 DFQATT, CDR2 SNEGSKA (reference sequence). Trimming pared 6 bases from V and 5 bases from J, leaving 11 bases between. This CDR3 is 12 amino acids long. The CDR3 region has the DNA TGCAGTGCCCGAACACCGAACAATGAGCAGTTCTTC. It yields the protein CSARTPNNEQFF.

In its sample, this clonotype was seen many times. The gene calls are TRBV21-1 and TRBJ2-5. TRBV21-1 is termed a pseudogene. The CDR3 loop spans 11 amino acids. CDR3 amino acids: CASRKIGTQYF. Written as DNA, the CDR3 is TGTGCCAGCCGGAAAATAGGGACCCAGTACTTC.

The chain is built from TRBV3-1 and TRBJ2-7; D gene unclear. V lost 4 bases to trimming and J lost 0 bases, with 10 bases between them. The germline V gene has CDR1 LGHDT and CDR2 YNNKEL (reference sequence). The CDR3 sequence is 14 residues long. In nucleotides, the CDR3 is TGTGCCAGCAGCCCGACAACCCTCTCCTACGAGCAGTACTTC. Translating it yields CASSPTTLSYEQYF.

The chain has TRBV3-1 and TRBJ1-2; 8 nucleotides match TRBD1. Germline V gene data show CDR1 as LGHDT and CDR2 as YNNKEL (reference sequence). CDR3 length: 14 residues. Trimming removed 1 base from V and 7 bases from J; junction bases left unmatched: 5. The CDR3 nucleotides are TGTGCCAGCAGCCAAGGCGCTGGACAGGGTGGCTACACCTTC. This codes for CASSQGAGQGGYTF.